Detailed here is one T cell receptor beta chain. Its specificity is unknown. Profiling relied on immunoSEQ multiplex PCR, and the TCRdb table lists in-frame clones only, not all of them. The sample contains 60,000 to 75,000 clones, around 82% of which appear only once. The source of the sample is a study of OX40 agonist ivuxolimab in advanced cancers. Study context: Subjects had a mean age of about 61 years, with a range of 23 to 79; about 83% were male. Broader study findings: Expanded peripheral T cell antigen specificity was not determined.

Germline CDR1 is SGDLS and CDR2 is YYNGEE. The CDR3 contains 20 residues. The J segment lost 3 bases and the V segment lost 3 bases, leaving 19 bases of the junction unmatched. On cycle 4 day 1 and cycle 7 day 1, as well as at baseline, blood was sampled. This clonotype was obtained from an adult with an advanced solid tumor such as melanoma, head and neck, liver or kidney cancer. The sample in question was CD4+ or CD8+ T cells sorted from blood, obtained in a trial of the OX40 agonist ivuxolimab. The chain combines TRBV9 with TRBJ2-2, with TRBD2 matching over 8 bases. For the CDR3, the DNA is TGTGCCAGCAGCGCCGGACCCATAGCGGGGATGGGAGCGGACACCGGGGAGCTGTTTTTT. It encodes CASSAGPIAGMGADTGELFF.